A single sample is the source of the 23 T cell receptor beta chains below, sequenced in a study of radiotherapy plus CTLA-4 blockade in lung cancer. Produced via immunoSEQ multiplex PCR; TCRdb's table is partial and in-frame only. The data show about 28,000 clones, with around 80% seen just once and 7.5% held by the top ten. The source material was peripheral blood, sampled from a patient treated with radiotherapy plus ipilimumab. The source of these receptors is a human donor with non-small cell lung cancer who had stable disease on radiotherapy plus ipilimumab.

V is TRBV10-2 and J is TRBJ2-7, with a possible D match to TRBD1 (6 bases). Germline V gene sequence: CDR1 WSHSY, CDR2 SAAADI. V lost 8 bases to trimming and J lost 3 bases, with 14 bases between them. The CDR3 runs to 13 residues. The CDR3 region has the DNA TGCGCCAGCGGCGGACAGAGGGGCTACGAGCAGTACGTC. Translated: CASGGQRGYEQYV.

This rearrangement joins TRBV5-6 to TRBJ2-7, with D possibly being TRBD1 (5 bases). Deletions cut 0 bases from V and 4 bases from J, with 17 bases between. From germline, CDR1 is SGHDT and CDR2 YYEEEE. The CDR3 is 16 amino acids. CDR3 loop: CASSLVGAGLVYEQYF. The CDR3 DNA sequence: TGTGCCAGCAGCTTGGTAGGGGCAGGGCTTGTGTACGAGCAGTACTTC.

This clone was observed a few times. The CDR3 nucleotides read TGTGCCAGCAGTTTACAGGGTAGCGAGCAGTACGTC. Encoded protein: CASSLQGSEQYV. This sequence joins TRBV28 and TRBJ2-7; a possible D gene is TRBD1 (5 bases). CDR1 is MDHEN and CDR2 is SYDVKM in the germline V gene. The V end lost 2 bases, the J end lost 6 bases, and 8 bases lay between the germline ends. This CDR3 is built from 12 residues.

The chain recombines TRBV5-5 with TRBJ1-2, with TRBD1 as a possible D gene (6 bases). The CDR3 is 15 residues long. V was pared by 0 bases and J by 1 base, with 10 bases between. Per germline, CDR1 SGHKS and CDR2 YYEKEE (reference sequence). CDR3 region: CASSLVPGDNYGYTF. The CDR3 DNA follows: TGTGCCAGCAGCTTGGTACCAGGGGATAACTATGGCTACACCTTC.

This rearrangement joins TRBV4-2 to TRBJ2-3; D is possibly TRBD2 (7 bases). Germline lookup yields CDR1 LGHNA and CDR2 YNFKEQ. This CDR3 region has 16 residues. Trimming removed 0 bases at V and 0 bases at J, with 10 bases between. This chain's CDR3 is CASSQEGGLSTDTQYF. The CDR3 nucleotides read TGTGCCAGCAGCCAAGAGGGGGGGCTTAGCACAGATACGCAGTATTTT.

The CDR3 DNA reads as TGTGCCAGCAGCCCCGGACAGGGGGTACCTGAAGCTTTCTTT. This sequence encodes CASSPGQGVPEAFF. This chain links TRBV7-9 with TRBJ1-1; TRBD1 aligns across 10 bases. This CDR3 is 14 amino acids long. Per the germline V gene, CDR1 is SEHNR and CDR2 is FQNEAQ (reference sequence). V lost 5 bases to trimming and J lost 6 bases; unmatched junction nucleotides: 6.

The chain recombines TRBV6-5 with TRBJ1-2; 7 nucleotides match TRBD1. Germline-derived CDR1 and CDR2 are MNHEY and SVGAGI. The CDR3 has 14 amino acids. The trim removed 0 bases at V and 5 bases at J, leaving 3 bases unmatched. CDR3 DNA: TGTGCCAGCAGTTACTCCGGGACAGTATATGGCTACACCTTC. Its protein is CASSYSGTVYGYTF.

This clone has only one observation. The chain is built from TRBV10-2 and TRBJ1-2, with no clear D. CDR1 WSHSY and CDR2 SAAADI come from the germline V gene. The CDR3 covers 14 residues. Trimming left V 4 bases short and J 4 bases short, with 13 bases between. The CDR3 sequence is CASSASRVGYGYTF. CDR3 coding DNA: TGCGCCAGCAGTGCCTCGAGGGTCGGCTATGGCTACACCTTC.

CDR3 sequence: CASSDSGTSGWKTQYF. CDR3 coding DNA: TGTGCCAGCAGTGACTCCGGGACTAGCGGGTGGAAGACCCAGTACTTC. V and J are TRBV25-1 and TRBJ2-5; 12 nucleotides match TRBD2. CDR3 length equals 16 residues. J was trimmed by 6 bases and V by 3 bases; bases with no gene match: 8. CDR1 and CDR2 (germline): MGHDK, SYGVNS.

The chain employs TRBV7-8 and TRBJ1-2; D may be TRBD1 (6 bases). The V gene lost 1 base and the J gene lost 3 bases, with 9 bases spanning the gap. The CDR3 is 14 amino acids. Germline V lookup: CDR1 SGHVS, CDR2 FQNEAQ. Here the CDR3 DNA reads TGTGCCAGCAGCTTAGGACACAGGGACTATGGCTACACCTTC. Its protein is CASSLGHRDYGYTF.

This clone has a handful of counts. The CDR3 DNA sequence: TGTGCCAGCAGCGTAGACACAGGGAGTCAGCCCCAGCATTTT. This encodes CASSVDTGSQPQHF. The chain links TRBV9 to TRBJ1-5; possible D gene TRBD1, 6 bases. The CDR3 runs to 14 residues. V was trimmed by 0 bases and J by 6 bases, leaving 10 bases between them. Looked up from germline, CDR1 is SGDLS and CDR2 is YYNGEE.

The chain is built from TRBV6-6 and TRBJ2-7; D is unclear. This CDR3 has 13 residues. V shed 5 bases and J shed 1 base, with 9 bases lying between them. The V gene's germline CDR1 is MNHNY and CDR2 SVGAGI (reference sequence). CDR3 in DNA: TGTGCCAGCAGTCCCGACTCATCCTACGAGCAGTACGTC. It specifies CASSPDSSYEQYV.

The chain combines TRBV2 with TRBJ1-5; D possibly corresponds to TRBD1 (5 bases). Germline values: CDR1 SNHLY, CDR2 FYNNEI. The V gene lost 4 bases and the J gene lost 3 bases, with 10 bases spanning the gap. The CDR3 is made up of 14 amino acids. CDR3 nucleotide sequence: TGTGCCAGCAGTGGAAGACAGTACAATCAGCCCCAGCATTTT. Its protein product is CASSGRQYNQPQHF.

The chain links TRBV18 to TRBJ1-6; D not certain. Germline V CDR1 and CDR2: KGHSH, LQKENI. The CDR3 has 13 amino acids. With 4 bases removed from V and 6 bases from J, the gap between germline ends came to 7 bases. CDR3: CASSLKANSPLHF. CDR3 DNA sequence: TGTGCCAGCTCACTTAAGGCTAATTCACCCCTCCACTTT.

V is TRBV7-8 and J is TRBJ2-1; D is perhaps TRBD2 (5 bases). With 5 bases removed from V and 13 bases from J, the gap between germline ends came to 18 bases. Germline CDR1 SGHVS, CDR2 FQNEAQ. This CDR3 is built from 13 residues. The CDR3 bases are TGTGCCAGCAGCGTAAGCTCGGCAGCGGCCCAGTTCTTC. The encoded protein is CASSVSSAAAQFF.

The chain couples TRBV9 to TRBJ2-5; TRBD2 matches at 14 bases. The CDR3 extends over 18 amino acids. V was pared by 1 base and J by 5 bases, with 10 bases of the junction left unmatched. Germline-derived CDR1 and CDR2 are SGDLS and YYNGEE. The DNA of the CDR3 is TGTGCCAGCAGCGTAACCCCGGGACTAGCGGGGGTGTCGGAGACCCAGTACTTC. Translated: CASSVTPGLAGVSETQYF.

A word on this clone: The conserved phenylalanine or tryptophan normally closing the CDR3 is absent here, so this likely arose from a read error. The chain recombines TRBV28 with TRBJ1-2; no reliable D call. The CDR3 covers 16 residues. The germline gives CDR1 MDHEN, CDR2 SYDVKM. V lost 5 bases and J lost 0, with 16 bases in between. The CDR3 DNA reads TGTGCCAGCAGTCGCCCACCGGGAACCGCTAACTATGGCTACACCGTC. Residues: CASSRPPGTANYGYTV.

This chain uses TRBV5-5 with TRBJ2-7; possibly TRBD2 for D (6 bases). The length of the CDR3 is 15 residues. Trimming removed 4 bases from V and 2 bases from J, with 16 bases in between. Germline V CDR1 and CDR2: SGHKS, YYEKEE (reference sequence). The CDR3 region has the DNA TGTGCCAGCAGCCGAACGGGAGTCGGGGCCTACGAGCAGTACGTC. It yields the protein CASSRTGVGAYEQYV.

The chain couples TRBV9 to TRBJ2-7; possible D gene TRBD1, 7 bases. Germline V CDR1 and CDR2: SGDLS, YYNGEE. The CDR3 is made up of 14 amino acids. The ends were cut back, 3 bases at V and 9 bases at J, with 19 bases in the middle. The CDR3 nucleotides are TGTGCCAGCAGCGACGGGACGGCGCAGGGGGGGCAGTACTTC. Protein: CASSDGTAQGGQYF.

This clone has more than one count but fewer than ten. This chain links TRBV19 with TRBJ2-5; 7 bases align to TRBD2. Germline assignment: CDR1 LNHDA and CDR2 SQIVND (reference sequence). V lost 5 bases to trimming and J lost 3 bases; unmatched junction nucleotides: 6. The CDR3 loop spans 14 amino acids. The CDR3 sequence: CASSQGGGEETQYF. The CDR3 DNA is TGTGCCAGTAGTCAGGGCGGGGGAGAAGAGACCCAGTACTTC.

The V call is TRBV19, the J call TRBJ1-3; D gene ambiguous. The CDR3 is 17 amino acids. Germline CDR1 and CDR2: LNHDA and SQIVND (reference sequence). With 3 bases removed from V and 0 bases from J, the gap between germline ends came to 15 bases. The CDR3 loop reads CASSIRPPLSSGNTIYF. CDR3 coding DNA: TGTGCCAGTAGTATTAGACCGCCTCTCTCCTCTGGAAACACCATATATTTT.

V gene TRBV5-4 combines with J gene TRBJ1-1; D possibly corresponds to TRBD1 (5 bases). The CDR3 spans 12 residues. Germline V gene data show CDR1 as SGHNT and CDR2 as YYREEE (reference sequence). The V and J ends lost 10 bases and 4 bases respectively, with 14 bases between them. CDR3 sequence (DNA): TGTGCCGCGGGGGTCCCTGGCACTGAAGCTTTCTTT. Translation gives CAAGVPGTEAFF. The entire variable domain, with the rest obtained from reference TRBV5-4 and TRBJ1-1, is as follows: ETGVTQSPTHLIKTRGQQVTLRCSSQSGHNTVSWYQQALGQGPQFIFQYYREEENGRGNFPPRFSGLQFPNYSSELNVNALELDDSALYLCAAGVPGTEAFFGQGTRLTVV.

V is TRBV6-6 and J is TRBJ1-1, with D possibly TRBD1 on 6 matching bases. The CDR3 contains 14 residues. Trimming took off 7 bases at V and 1 base at J, with 13 bases between the two ends. The germline CDR1 and CDR2 sequences are MNHNY and SVGAGI (reference sequence). CDR3 loop: CASTTAGENTEAFF. The CDR3 DNA reads as TGTGCCAGCACCACTGCAGGGGAGAACACTGAAGCTTTCTTT.